The 7 T cell receptor beta chains reported below all come from one sample, sequenced in a study of T-cell reconstitution after alpha-beta-depleted transplantation in children. The authors prepared the TCRbeta library with unique molecular identifiers. TCRdb ran MiXCR on the PCR reads and lists one entry per CDR3 protein. The data contain over 200,000 distinct CDR3 sequences, approximately 8.4% of them singletons. The sample in question was PBMCs, mostly from graft donor cells, obtained 360 days after TCRalphabeta/CD19-depleted stem cell transplant. These receptors were taken from a male patient between 2 and 10 years old who had a stem cell transplant for acute myeloid leukemia, so the T cells may come from the graft donor.

The V and J genes are TRBV29-1 and TRBJ2-5, with D tentatively TRBD2 (5 bases). This CDR3 is 12 amino acids long. V was trimmed by 5 bases and J by 2 bases, leaving 9 bases between them. CDR1 is SQVTM, CDR2 ANQGSEA, per germline. The CDR3, as DNA: TGCAGCGTTATTGGACTTCAAGAGACCCAGTACTTC. Amino acid sequence: CSVIGLQETQYF.

The rearrangement links TRBV13 to TRBJ1-1; D is uncertain. The CDR3 extends over 16 amino acids. V was cut by 5 bases and J by 1 base, with 17 bases left in between. Per the germline V gene, CDR1 is PRHDT and CDR2 is FYEKMQ (reference sequence). CDR3 sequence (DNA): TGTGCCAGCAGCGACCCCTCCGAGGTTGGGAACACTGAAGCTTTCTTT. As protein: CASSDPSEVGNTEAFF.

The genes are TRBV20-1 and TRBJ1-5; D possibly corresponds to TRBD1 (6 bases). Trimming took 3 bases from V and 5 from J, leaving 17 bases between them. Germline V gives CDR1 DFQATT, CDR2 SNEGSKA (reference sequence). The CDR3 runs to 15 residues. Here the CDR3 reads CSASARGGADQPQHF. In DNA, the CDR3 is TGCAGTGCTAGTGCACGAGGGGGGGCGGATCAGCCCCAGCATTTT.

The V call is TRBV5-6, the J call TRBJ1-1; TRBD1 matches 7 bases. V shed 1 base and J 1 base; nucleotides not matched to a gene: 10. Germline lookup yields CDR1 SGHDT and CDR2 YYEEEE. The CDR3 loop spans 17 amino acids. The CDR3 DNA sequence: TGTGCCAGCAGCTTGAGAGGGGGCGTGAACGAGAACACTGAAGCTTTCTTT. Translation: CASSLRGGVNENTEAFF.

This clonotype was seen only a few times. The V gene is TRBV6-1, the J gene TRBJ1-3; 7 nucleotides agree with TRBD1. Germline-derived CDR1 and CDR2 are MNHNS and SASEGT. The CDR3 runs to 15 residues. The ends lost 6 bases at V and 6 bases at J; junction bases unmatched: 11. This chain's CDR3 is CASSPPEGAVNTIYF. The DNA for the CDR3 is TGTGCCAGCAGCCCCCCGGAGGGGGCAGTAAACACCATATATTTT.

The CDR3 loop is CASSRADLQGAETQYF. CDR3 coding DNA: TGTGCCAGCAGCCGAGCGGACCTACAAGGTGCGGAGACCCAGTACTTC. The chain combines TRBV4-2 with TRBJ2-5, with D maybe TRBD2 (5 bases). Trimming removed 4 bases from V and 5 bases from J, with 20 bases in between. Germline assignment: CDR1 LGHNA and CDR2 YNFKEQ. The CDR3 is 16 amino acids.

This clonotype was picked up many times. The chain is built from TRBV28 and TRBJ1-5; no reliable D call. V was clipped by 3 bases and J by 1 base, with 16 bases between them. This CDR3 is built from 17 residues. CDR1 is MDHEN and CDR2 is SYDVKM in the germline V gene. The CDR3 is CASSFGVGILSNQPQHF. CDR3 nucleotide sequence: TGTGCCAGCAGTTTTGGCGTCGGCATTTTGAGCAATCAGCCCCAGCATTTT.